The 17 T cell receptor beta chains presented below share a single source sample, sequenced in a study of blood T cells in healthy people across ages. Together with a sample-barcoded 5' primer, a J-beta primer mix was included in a second PCR lasting about 7 to 12 cycles. MiXCR, applied by TCRdb to the 5' RACE reads, yields one record per CDR3 protein. The data show under 2,000,000 distinct CDR3 sequences, about 50% seen once. Source material: blood. The receptors shown here come from a woman between 40 and 55 years old in good health.

Details on this clonotype: Being one base from a much bigger clone, this may be a read error. The CDR3 sequence: CASSQDWETQFF. CDR3 DNA: TGCGCCAGCAGCCAAGATTGGGAGACCCAGTTCTTC. The rearrangement uses TRBV4-1 and TRBJ2-1; tentatively, D is TRBD2 (5 bases). Germline V gene sequence: CDR1 MGHRA, CDR2 YSYEKL. Trimming removed 0 bases at V and 13 bases at J, with 10 bases between. The CDR3 spans 12 residues.

This clonotype was counted a few times. This chain links TRBV4-3 with TRBJ1-2, with 7 positions matching TRBD1. Germline assignment: CDR1 LGHNA and CDR2 YSLEER. The CDR3 is made up of 14 amino acids. Trimming cost V 1 base and J 2 bases; bases outside gene matches: 1. The CDR3 here is CASSQATGNYGYTF. The CDR3 bases are TGCGCCAGCAGCCAAGCGACAGGGAACTATGGCTACACCTTC.

The chain employs TRBV29-1 and TRBJ2-3; D gene ambiguous. Trimming took off 6 bases at V and 1 base at J, with 11 bases between the two ends. Germline lookup yields CDR1 SQVTM and CDR2 ANQGSEA. This CDR3 has 13 residues. The CDR3 DNA reads as TGCAGCGTCGGATCGGGCCGCACAGATACGCAGTATTTT. This gives the protein CSVGSGRTDTQYF.

This clonotype occurred a few times. The chain employs TRBV6-6 and TRBJ1-6; weak D call: TRBD1 (5 bases). The V gene lost 3 bases and the J gene lost 10 bases, with 13 bases spanning the gap. CDR3 length equals 14 residues. Germline loops: CDR1 MNHNY, CDR2 SVGAGI (reference sequence). The CDR3 DNA is TGTGCCAGCAGTTATTCCGGGGACCCCTCACCCCTCCACTTT. This sequence encodes CASSYSGDPSPLHF.

V is TRBV5-1 and J is TRBJ2-3, with D maybe TRBD2 (5 bases). The CDR3 runs 17 residues. CDR1 is SGHRS, CDR2 YFSETQ, per germline. Trimming took 4 bases from V and 3 from J, leaving 21 bases between them. This CDR3 is CASSPARLSEGTDTQYF. CDR3 DNA sequence: TGCGCCAGCAGCCCCGCTAGACTCTCCGAGGGAACAGATACGCAGTATTTT.

This chain links TRBV14 with TRBJ2-7; 10 bases map to TRBD1. The CDR3 extends over 16 amino acids. V lost 4 bases to trimming and J lost 7 bases; unmatched junction nucleotides: 13. Germline values: CDR1 SGHDN, CDR2 FVKESK. The CDR3 protein is CASSRLIGTGEGEQYF. The CDR3 DNA sequence: TGTGCCAGCAGCCGCCTAATAGGGACAGGGGAGGGAGAGCAGTACTTC.

The chain employs TRBV12-3 or TRBV12-4 and TRBJ1-6, with D uncertain. This CDR3 has 14 amino acids. The V end lost 6 bases, the J end lost 4 bases, and 10 bases lay between the germline ends. The CDR3 is CASRGRSYNSPLHF. The CDR3 nucleotides read TGTGCCAGCAGAGGACGGAGTTATAATTCACCCCTCCACTTT.

The chain recombines TRBV7-9 with TRBJ2-1; D is unclear. The V end was cut by 1 base, the J end by 9 bases, with 7 bases between. The germline CDR1 and CDR2 sequences are SEHNR and FQNEAQ (reference sequence). CDR3 length: 12 amino acids. CDR3 in DNA: TGTGCCAGCAGCTTAGTCCTGTTTGAGCAGTTCTTC. This codes for CASSLVLFEQFF.

J is TRBJ2-5 and V is TRBV7-2; 7 nucleotides align to TRBD1. The trim removed 6 bases at V and 5 bases at J, leaving 6 bases unmatched. The CDR3 has 13 residues. Looked up from germline, CDR1 is SGHTA and CDR2 is FQGNSA. The CDR3 bases are TGTGCCAGCAGAAAGACAGGGCTGGAGACCCAGTACTTC. It yields the protein CASRKTGLETQYF.

The chain uses TRBV20-1 and TRBJ2-3; tentative D call: TRBD2 (5 bases). Per germline, CDR1 DFQATT and CDR2 SNEGSKA (reference sequence). The length of the CDR3 is 14 residues. Trimming pared 7 bases from V and 3 bases from J, leaving 17 bases between. CDR3 amino acids: CSVLDTTSTDTQYF. Written as DNA, the CDR3 is TGCAGTGTCTTAGACACCACTAGTACAGATACGCAGTATTTT.

This clonotype has a handful of counts. The chain has TRBV12-3 or TRBV12-4 and TRBJ2-1; 9 nucleotides line up with TRBD2. CDR3 length: 16 residues. With V trimmed by 6 bases and J by 7 bases, 13 bases remained unmatched. Here the CDR3 DNA reads TGTGCCAGCAGCCTTAGGGGGCGGGGGGGTGTAAATGAGCAGTTCTTC. Protein product: CASSLRGRGGVNEQFF.

This clonotype was recorded once. The chain has TRBV4-1 and TRBJ2-1, with TRBD1 matching 8 bases. Germline V CDR1 and CDR2: MGHRA, YSYEKL. With V trimmed by 1 base and J by 7 bases, 6 bases remained unmatched. There are 15 residues in the CDR3. This chain's CDR3 is CASSQVDRVNNEQFF. As DNA, the CDR3 is TGCGCCAGCAGCCAAGTGGACAGGGTAAATAATGAGCAGTTCTTC.

The chain uses TRBV27 and TRBJ1-2; a possible D gene is TRBD1 (5 bases). Trimming took 3 bases from V and 3 from J, leaving 11 bases between them. Germline-derived CDR1 and CDR2 are MNHEY and SMNVEV (reference sequence). The CDR3 consists of 14 residues. Here the CDR3 DNA reads TGTGCCAGCAGTTTCGAGGGGCGCGACTATGGCTACACCTTC. Residues: CASSFEGRDYGYTF.

A word on this clonotype: One end of the junction does not line up with germline, which may come from a read error. The chain links TRBV28 to TRBJ2-1, with D hard to call. From germline, CDR1 is MDHEN and CDR2 SYDVKM. The CDR3 has 15 amino acids. The CDR3 loop reads CASSPRHVSYNAQFF. The CDR3 coding sequence is TGTGCCAGCAGTCCCCGACACGTCTCCTACAATGCGCAGTTCTTC.

This clonotype was detected only a few times. The chain carries TRBV6-5 and TRBJ1-2; TRBD1 matches 9 bases. Trimming removed 4 bases from V and 4 bases from J; junction bases left unmatched: 4. This CDR3 has 14 amino acids. Per the germline V gene, CDR1 is MNHEY and CDR2 is SVGAGI. CDR3 amino acids: CASSFGTGIYGYTF. The CDR3 nucleotides read TGTGCCAGCAGTTTCGGGACAGGGATCTATGGCTACACCTTC.

This chain links TRBV28 with TRBJ1-2; D perhaps matches TRBD1 (6 bases). The CDR3 runs to 17 residues. Looked up from germline, CDR1 is MDHEN and CDR2 is SYDVKM. The V end was cut by 1 base, the J end by 6 bases, with 21 bases between. CDR3: CASSLYIGTSAPHGYTF. For the CDR3, the DNA is TGTGCCAGCAGTTTATATATTGGGACAAGCGCCCCTCATGGCTACACCTTC.

V usage is TRBV4-3 and J usage is TRBJ1-2; D is unresolved. The CDR3 totals 14 residues. Deletions cut 4 bases from V and 1 base from J, with 10 bases between. In germline, CDR1 is LGHNA, CDR2 YSLEER. Here the CDR3 reads CASSRLGNNYGYTF. The CDR3, as DNA: TGCGCCAGCAGCCGCCTGGGTAATAACTATGGCTACACCTTC.